The present TCR beta chain was sequenced within a study of cytotoxic CD8 clonotypes in ibrutinib-treated CLL. Study summary: Overall, some 25 responses were partial and 2 complete; following median roughly 70 months, approximately 15 patients stayed remitted and roughly twelve progressed.

Overall study results and limits: In sustained-remission versus progressing patients, sampling times differed. Public clonotypes, found uncommonly, either contracted or stayed stable on treatment.

With regard to this clone: Antigen unknown.

Per germline, CDR1 SNHLY and CDR2 FYNNEI. V was clipped by 10 bases and J by 5 bases, with 21 bases between them. CDR3 length equals 15 residues. Sequencing sought depths of 1 in 200,000 to 1 in 1 million T cells. Method: immunoSEQ multiplex PCR; TCRdb's copy keeps in-frame clones and lacks some. The top ten clones hold about two fifths of a sample with about 76,000 clones, approximately 87% of them seen once. This sequence joins TRBV2 and TRBJ2-1, with D possibly TRBD1 on 6 matching bases. This TCR was recovered from a human donor with chronic lymphocytic leukemia. Specimen: PBMCs, collected after 24 months of ibrutinib treatment. CDR3 in DNA: TGTGCCACCAAATTAACCGGGACAACTAACAATGAGCAGTTCTTC. Protein product: CATKLTGTTNNEQFF.